Described below is a single T cell receptor (beta chain) sequence and its context. This clone was detected many times. Its antigen remains undetermined. Sequencing ends 3 residues short of the CDR3 end; the germline J gene provides the rest. CVID samples and control samples contributed equivalent amounts of genomic DNA as sequencing input. For every sample, a 60 bp segment covering the rearranged TCRbeta CDR3 region was amplified and then sequenced. The immunoSEQ assay, a bias-corrected multiplex PCR combined with high-throughput sequencing, was used to amplify TCRbeta. Per the authors' processing: Every unique nucleotide sequence counted as a clone and was annotated with V, D and J genes, copy number and frequency. Sequences were labeled productive if in frame, and non-productive if out of frame or containing stop codons. Clonality was calculated from Shannon's entropy as previously described. Mean CDR3 Kyte-Doolittle hydropathy was derived from the predicted amino acid sequences of productive clones. The R hclust function was used to hierarchically cluster scaled V gene usage with Manhattan distance and complete linkage. Sharing of clones by CDR3 amino acid sequence was evaluated by resampling 12 repertoires per group over 100 rounds. The repertoires were screened for some 70 published EBV-specific TCRbeta sequences and roughly 250 published CMV-specific TCRbeta sequences. A couple of CVID samples yielding fewer than 10,000 sequences were excluded from analysis, leaving over 35 CVID repertoires. The table comes from immuneACCESS by way of TCRdb, which keeps in-frame sequences with V and J called. Part of the clones is missing from these tables; in studies checked, under half for an unresolved V gene and the rest for unknown reasons. The V and J calls and the clone size are those of that table, but D and trimming were determined from the DNA. Here the sample lists approximately 46,000 clones, none seen once only. Approximately 6.3% of the sample is in the top ten clones.

Both CVID patients and healthy controls were predominantly of Caucasian heritage. From each donor, about 4.5 to 8.5 ml of heparinized peripheral whole blood was collected. TCRbeta CDR3 repertoires were sequenced from genomic DNA of adults with common variable immune deficiency (CVID) and healthy adult controls. There were roughly 22 healthy adult volunteers in the control group (roughly 12 female and ten or so male), ranging in age from roughly 23 to 75 years, with a mean age of approximately 34. Diluted blood was subjected to density centrifugation over Hypaque 1077 or Ficoll-Paque for isolation of peripheral blood mononuclear cells. Genomic DNA was obtained from unsorted mononuclear cells using either Qiagen column purification or a centrifugation-based method. These data are taken from a study of T cell clonality in common variable immunodeficiency (dated by TCRdb to between 2014 and 2016). Results the study describes overall, beyond this receptor: Even though DNA input was the same, control samples had an average of approximately 82,000 unique sequences each, compared with approximately 32,000 in CVID samples. It was noted by the authors that sequencing of the repertoires of T cell subpopulations would be needed to clarify the cause of the increased clonality in CVID. CVID TCRbeta sequences reportedly showed fewer deletions and N-nucleotide insertions and lacked highly modified clones with 13 or more V deletions. TCRbeta clonality was higher in CVID subjects than in healthy controls (t-test p = 0.018), and the increase was most characteristic of about a third of subjects. Healthy controls shared more TCRbeta clones with each other than CVID subjects shared among themselves (p < 0.0001). Differences among patients in the CVID cohort limited the correlations between repertoire features and clinical complications.

V and J are truncated by 7 bases and 8 bases respectively, leaving an intervening sequence of 8 bases. The CDR3, from cysteine to phenylalanine, totals 11 residues. The DNA shown is the part of the CDR3 that was read: 24 bases, in frame from base 1. CDR1 and CDR2, looked up from the germline V gene (reference sequence), are SEHNR and FQNEAQ. This receptor was obtained from a person aged 18 to 75 in good health. Sequences were obtained from peripheral blood mononuclear cells. The chain is made from TRBV7-9 and TRBJ1-4; the D gene cannot be named for sure. Incomplete CDR3 DNA: TGTGCCAGCACGCGAGGGGAAAAA. This codes for CASTRGEK. From start to end, the CDR3 is CASTRGEKLFF. Here the CDR3 is joined to the reference TRBV7-9 and TRBJ1-4 genes, and the full variable domain is: DTGVSQNPRHKITKRGQNVTFRCDPISEHNRLYWYRQTLGQGPEFLTYFQNEAQLEKSRLLSDRFSAERPKGSFSTLEIQRTEQGDSAMYLCASTRGEKLFFGSGTQLSVL.